Described below is a single T cell receptor (beta chain) sequence and its context. Its binding antigen is unknown. Base qualities are not provided; no much larger clone lies one nucleotide away. These data belong to a study of technical replicates of blood from a handful of donors (dated by TCRdb to about 2017). Including the terminal cysteine and phenylalanine, the CDR3 comprises 15 residues. CDR3 DNA is the only sequence kept; it has 45 bases, read in frame from the first base. Taken from the germline V gene (reference sequence), the CDR1 and CDR2 loops are SEHNR and FQNEAQ. V drops 5 bases and J drops 3 bases, leaving 11 bases in between. Libraries were constructed by the immunoSEQ multiplex PCR assay. In its TCRdb copy, this immuneACCESS table keeps in-frame sequences only and misses some clones. Where compared with another copy, unresolved V genes explain less than half of these, and the others have no known cause. In this sample the table shows fewer than 95,000 clones, around 90% of which occur a single time. Together, the top ten hold approximately 0.25% of the sample.

The sequenced sample consisted of T cells isolated from PBMCs. This receptor was obtained from a human donor in good health. The chain is assembled from TRBV7-9 and TRBJ2-6; matching of 6 bases hints at TRBD1 as the D gene. CDR3 protein: CASSPNRDGANVLTF. The DNA sequence is TGTGCCAGCAGCCCCAACAGGGATGGGGCCAACGTCCTGACTTTC.